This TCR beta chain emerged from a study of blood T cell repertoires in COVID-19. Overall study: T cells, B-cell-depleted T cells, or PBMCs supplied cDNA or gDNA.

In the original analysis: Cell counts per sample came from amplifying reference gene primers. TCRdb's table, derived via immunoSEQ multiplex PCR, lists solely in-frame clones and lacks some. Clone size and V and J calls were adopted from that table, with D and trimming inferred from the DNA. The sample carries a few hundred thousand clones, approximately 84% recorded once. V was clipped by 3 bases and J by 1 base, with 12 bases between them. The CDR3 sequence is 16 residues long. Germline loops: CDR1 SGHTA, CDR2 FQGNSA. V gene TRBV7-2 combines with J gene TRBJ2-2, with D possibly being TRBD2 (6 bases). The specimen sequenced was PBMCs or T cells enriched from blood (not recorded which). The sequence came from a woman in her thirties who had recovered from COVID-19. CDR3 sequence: CASSFRAGLNTGELFF. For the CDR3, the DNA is TGTGCCAGCAGCTTTAGGGCGGGACTGAACACCGGGGAGCTGTTTTTT.